The 14 T cell receptor beta chains below all came from one sample that was sequenced in a study of Graves' ophthalmopathy and Graves' hyperthyroidism. The TCR beta CDR3 regions underwent amplification from RNA transcripts. First-round RT-PCR employed HTBI primers, with a second-round multiplex PCR after it. Using its own MiXCR run on the multiplex PCR reads, TCRdb lists one record per CDR3 protein. The repertoire has around 470,000 distinct CDR3 sequences, over 13% of them found once; the top ten carry about a tenth. Sequenced: blood. The receptors were sampled from a woman in her twenties or thirties with Graves' ophthalmopathy.

This clonotype was picked up a small number of times. The chain carries TRBV6-4 and TRBJ2-3; TRBD2 matches 16 bases. Trimming at V came to 5 bases and at J to 5 bases, leaving 19 bases not matched to a gene. CDR3 length: 21 residues. CDR1 is MRHNA and CDR2 is SNTAGT in the germline V gene. This CDR3 reads CASSPTTGTSGRAPRLDTQYF. CDR3 coding DNA: TGTGCCAGCAGTCCCACAACCGGGACTAGCGGGAGGGCCCCGAGGTTAGATACGCAGTATTTT.

In this sample, this clonotype turned up many times. This chain links TRBV12-3 or TRBV12-4 with TRBJ1-2, with TRBD1 as a possible D gene (6 bases). V lost 4 bases and J lost 8, with 14 bases in between. The CDR3 contains 13 residues. The CDR3 DNA is TGTGCCAGCAGTTCCCCCCAGGGGATGGGCTACACCTTC. This sequence encodes CASSSPQGMGYTF.

This clonotype was recorded many times. CDR3: CASSLDGTANQPQHF. CDR3 DNA: TGTGCCAGCAGCTTAGACGGGACAGCGAATCAGCCCCAGCATTTT. V usage is TRBV11-2 and J usage is TRBJ1-5; 7 nucleotides match TRBD1. The CDR3 consists of 15 residues. The J segment lost 4 bases and the V segment lost 0 bases, leaving 3 bases of the junction unmatched. Per germline, CDR1 SGHAT and CDR2 FQNNGV. The whole variable domain, remainder taken from reference TRBV11-2 and TRBJ1-5, is EAGVAQSPRYKIIEKRQSVAFWCNPISGHATLYWYQQILGQGPKLLIQFQNNGVVDDSQLPKDRFSAERLKGVDSTLKIQPAKLEDSAVYLCASSLDGTANQPQHFGDGTRLSIL.

This clonotype has a count of ten or more. CDR3 sequence: CASSYQLTGGAYNSPLHF. For the CDR3, the DNA is TGTGCCAGCAGTTACCAGTTGACAGGGGGCGCCTATAATTCACCCCTCCACTTT. The chain recombines TRBV6-5 with TRBJ1-6; 10 bases match TRBD1. The germline V gene encodes CDR1 MNHEY and CDR2 SVGAGI. Trimming cost V 2 bases and J 2 bases; bases outside gene matches: 6. This CDR3 contains 18 residues.

This clonotype was recorded at least ten times. This sequence joins TRBV10-3 and TRBJ2-7; a possible D gene is TRBD2 (7 bases). V was pared by 2 bases and J by 6 bases, with 8 bases between. The CDR3 is made up of 12 amino acids. Germline V gives CDR1 ENHRY, CDR2 SYGVKD. CDR3 sequence reads: CAISEGGAEQYF. The DNA of the CDR3 is TGTGCCATCAGTGAGGGGGGGGCCGAGCAGTACTTC.

There are many counts of this clonotype. J is TRBJ1-5 and V is TRBV24-1, with D hard to call. Trimming removed 3 bases at V and 11 bases at J, with 13 bases between. Germline CDR1 KGHDR, CDR2 SFDVKD. The CDR3 contains 13 residues. This CDR3 reads CATSDQDGGTQHF. The DNA of the CDR3 is TGTGCCACCAGTGATCAGGACGGCGGGACCCAGCATTTT.

The chain is built from TRBV24-1 and TRBJ2-7, with 9 bases fitting TRBD1. The germline V gene has CDR1 KGHDR and CDR2 SFDVKD. The CDR3 contains 15 residues. Losses at the gene ends were 2 bases for V and 3 bases for J; bases not matched to a gene: 4. The CDR3 loop is CATSDSTGGSYEQYF. CDR3 nucleotides: TGTGCCACCAGTGATTCGACAGGGGGGAGCTACGAGCAGTACTTC.

This clonotype was picked up many times. The chain employs TRBV20-1 and TRBJ2-7, with 9 bases that match TRBD1. The CDR3 is 13 residues long. Trimming removed 4 bases from V and 3 bases from J; junction bases left unmatched: 4. Germline V gives CDR1 DFQATT, CDR2 SNEGSKA (reference sequence). CDR3 protein: CSANPGQGYEQYF. CDR3 sequence (DNA): TGCAGTGCTAACCCGGGACAGGGCTACGAGCAGTACTTC.

This clonotype was seen ten or more times. V and J are TRBV6-1 and TRBJ1-5; 7 positions match TRBD1. The CDR3 loop spans 15 amino acids. V shed 6 bases and J 1 base; nucleotides not matched to a gene: 6. The germline gives CDR1 MNHNS, CDR2 SASEGT. The CDR3 is CASSRTGFSNQPQHF. The DNA for the CDR3 is TGTGCCAGCAGCCGGACAGGATTCAGCAATCAGCCCCAGCATTTT.

The V gene is TRBV25-1, the J gene TRBJ1-1; perhaps TRBD1 as D (5 bases). Germline-derived CDR1 and CDR2 are MGHDK and SYGVNS. With 3 bases removed from V and 10 bases from J, the gap between germline ends came to 21 bases. The CDR3 runs 15 residues. The CDR3 here is CASSDPGALGGAAFF. The CDR3 nucleotides are TGTGCCAGCAGTGACCCCGGGGCTCTAGGCGGTGCAGCTTTCTTT.

This clonotype was detected many times. The chain has TRBV5-1 and TRBJ1-1; the D gene is possibly TRBD1 (5 bases). Trimming removed 7 bases at V and 3 bases at J, with 16 bases between. CDR3 length equals 14 residues. Germline V CDR1 and CDR2: SGHRS, YFSETQ. This CDR3 reads CASHERGEHTEAFF. In DNA, the CDR3 is TGCGCCAGCCACGAGAGGGGAGAACACACTGAAGCTTTCTTT.

This sequence joins TRBV29-1 and TRBJ2-7; possible D gene TRBD2, 6 bases. CDR3 length: 13 amino acids. Germline V gives CDR1 SQVTM, CDR2 ANQGSEA. Deletions cut 7 bases from V and 0 bases from J, with 13 bases between. In DNA form, the CDR3 reads TGCAGCGCCTTGGAGGGGACCTCCTACGAGCAGTACTTC. Its translation: CSALEGTSYEQYF.

This clonotype was counted many times. This rearrangement joins TRBV29-1 to TRBJ2-5; 7 bases map to TRBD2. The germline gives CDR1 SQVTM, CDR2 ANQGSEA. This CDR3 region has 14 residues. V lost 5 bases to trimming and J lost 1 base; unmatched junction nucleotides: 7. The CDR3 protein is CSVPALAGQETQYF. CDR3 sequence (DNA): TGCAGCGTTCCGGCTTTAGCGGGCCAAGAGACCCAGTACTTC.

This clonotype has just a few counts. This chain links TRBV10-3 with TRBJ2-5; D might be TRBD2 (6 bases). CDR3 size: 12 residues. V lost 7 bases, J lost 3 bases, and 9 bases lay in between. Germline V gene sequence: CDR1 ENHRY, CDR2 SYGVKD. The CDR3 region is CAITGSEETQYF. DNA for the CDR3: TGTGCCATCACCGGGAGCGAAGAGACCCAGTACTTC.